Shown below are 7 T cell receptor beta chains from a single sample sequenced in a study of blood T cell repertoires in COVID-19. The table came from immunoSEQ multiplex PCR; TCRdb's copy has only in-frame clones and leaves some out. The sample includes under 250,000 clones, about 91% of them seen just once. The sequenced material came from PBMCs or T cells enriched from blood (not recorded which). These receptors were taken from a woman in her twenties or thirties with acute COVID-19.

V is TRBV6-2 or TRBV6-3 and J is TRBJ1-1; 7 bases are shared with TRBD1. The CDR3 has 12 amino acids. J was trimmed by 7 bases and V by 5 bases; bases with no gene match: 4. The germline V gene has CDR1 MNHEY and CDR2 SVGEGT. The CDR3 DNA is TGTGCCAGCAGTGCGGGACAGCTTGAAGCTTTCTTT. Amino acids: CASSAGQLEAFF.

The genes are TRBV4-3 and TRBJ2-1; 12 nucleotides agree with TRBD2. Trimming cost V 4 bases and J 4 bases; bases outside gene matches: 5. The germline gives CDR1 LGHNA, CDR2 YSLEER. This CDR3 is 16 amino acids long. CDR3 protein: CASSLSGTSGYNEQFF. The CDR3 DNA is TGCGCCAGCAGCCTTTCCGGGACTAGCGGGTACAATGAGCAGTTCTTC.

This clone was counted once. The chain recombines TRBV30 with TRBJ1-1, with D unresolved. This CDR3 spans 13 amino acids. Trimming pared 4 bases from V and 2 bases from J, leaving 11 bases between. Germline V gene sequence: CDR1 GTSNPN, CDR2 SVGIG (reference sequence). In nucleotides, the CDR3 is TGTGCCTGGATAAGCAGACTTAACACTGAAGCTTTCTTT. Translated: CAWISRLNTEAFF.

The rearrangement joins TRBV2 to TRBJ1-5; D possibly corresponds to TRBD1 (6 bases). CDR1 is SNHLY and CDR2 is FYNNEI in the germline V gene. The CDR3 totals 13 residues. Trimming stripped 8 bases from V and 7 bases from J, with 15 bases between. CDR3 region: CASHQGRGQPQHF. CDR3 nucleotides: TGTGCCAGCCATCAGGGGCGGGGGCAGCCCCAGCATTTT. Using reference TRBV2 and TRBJ1-5 for the parts outside the CDR3, the full variable domain is EPEVTQTPSHQVTQMGQEVILRCVPISNHLYFYWYRQILGQKVEFLVSFYNNEISEKSEIFDDQFSVERPDGSNFTLKIRSTKLEDSAMYFCASHQGRGQPQHFGDGTRLSIL.

V usage is TRBV5-4 and J usage is TRBJ2-3; 7 bases are shared with TRBD2. Unmatched junction bases numbered 10, after V lost 3 bases and J lost 3 bases. The germline V gene has CDR1 SGHNT and CDR2 YYREEE (reference sequence). The CDR3 is 16 amino acids. CDR3 nucleotides: TGTGCCAGCAGCTCTTCTACCGGGGGGAGTACAGATACGCAGTATTTT. It specifies CASSSSTGGSTDTQYF.

This clone was seen just once. The chain has TRBV30 and TRBJ1-2; D unresolved. This CDR3 region has 15 residues. Germline CDR1 reads GTSNPN; CDR2 reads SVGIG (reference sequence). The V and J ends lost 2 bases and 0 bases respectively, with 13 bases between them. Here the CDR3 reads CAWSNEEGANYGYTF. The CDR3 nucleotides are TGTGCCTGGAGTAATGAGGAGGGAGCTAACTATGGCTACACCTTC.

The chain combines TRBV28 with TRBJ2-2; D is perhaps TRBD2 (6 bases). The germline V gene has CDR1 MDHEN and CDR2 SYDVKM. Trimming took off 5 bases at V and 1 base at J, with 8 bases between the two ends. The CDR3 has 14 residues. The chain's CDR3 is CASSPSENTGELFF. In DNA, the CDR3 is TGTGCCAGCAGTCCTAGCGAGAACACCGGGGAGCTGTTTTTT.